Below, one T cell receptor (beta chain) is given with its context. This CDR3 spans 11 amino acids. The ends were cut back, 3 bases at V and 3 bases at J, with 3 bases in the middle. Germline CDR1 is SGDLS and CDR2 is YYNGEE. This entry comes from a study of CD8+ T cells in alopecia areata. Treatment noted: oral pan-JAK inhibitor, 5-10 mg twice daily. RNA was isolated and reverse transcribed to cDNA, the sequencing template. The protocol was immunoSEQ multiplex PCR, while the TCRdb copy is restricted to in-frame clones and leaves out a portion. The data contain some 210,000 clones, roughly 66% of them singletons.

The sample in question was CD4+ T cells sorted from blood, obtained at approximately week 44, from a patient treated with tofacitinib. The sequence came from a human donor with alopecia areata. The chain joins TRBV9 to TRBJ2-5; D call uncertain. The DNA of the CDR3 is TGTGCCAGCAGCGCCAAAGAGACCCAGTACTTC. Protein sequence: CASSAKETQYF.